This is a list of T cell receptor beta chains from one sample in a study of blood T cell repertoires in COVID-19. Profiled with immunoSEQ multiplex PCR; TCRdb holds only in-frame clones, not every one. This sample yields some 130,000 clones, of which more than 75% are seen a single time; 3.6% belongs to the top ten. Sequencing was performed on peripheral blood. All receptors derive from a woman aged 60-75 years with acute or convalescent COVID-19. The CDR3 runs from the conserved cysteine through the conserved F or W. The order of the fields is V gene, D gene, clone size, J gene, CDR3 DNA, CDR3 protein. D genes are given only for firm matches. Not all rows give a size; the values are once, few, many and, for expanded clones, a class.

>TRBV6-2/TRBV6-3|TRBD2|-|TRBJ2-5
TGTGCCAGCAGTTCACTAGCGGGATCGTACTTC
CASSSLAGSYF
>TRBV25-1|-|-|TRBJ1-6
TGTGCCAGCAGTAGGACGGGGGATTCACCCCTCCACTTT
CASSRTGDSPLHF
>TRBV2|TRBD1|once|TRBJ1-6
TGTGCCAGCAAAACCGGGACAGGAGTTAATTCACCCCTCCACTTT
CASKTGTGVNSPLHF
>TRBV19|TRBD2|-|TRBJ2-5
TGTGCCAGTAATATGGGACTAGCGACCCAAGAGACCCAGTACTTC
CASNMGLATQETQYF
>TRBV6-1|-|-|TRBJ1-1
TGTGCCAGCAGTGAAGCGCGGACTGAAGCTTTCTTT
CASSEARTEAFF
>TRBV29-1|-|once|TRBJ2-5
TGCAGCGTTGGGGGGGGGCCCCAAGAGACCCAGTACTTC
CSVGGGPQETQYF
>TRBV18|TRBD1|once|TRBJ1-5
TGTGCCAGCTCATCCTCACAGGGGCATCAGCCCCAGCATTTT
CASSSSQGHQPQHF
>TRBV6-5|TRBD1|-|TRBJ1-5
TGTGCCAGCAGCCGAGGGGGCTTCAATCAGCCCCAGCATTTT
CASSRGGFNQPQHF
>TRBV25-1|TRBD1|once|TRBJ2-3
TGTGCCAGCAGTTTAACGGGACAGAGTAATACGCAGTATTTT
CASSLTGQSNTQYF
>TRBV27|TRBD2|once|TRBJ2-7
TGTGCCAGCCGTCGGGCGGGAGGTGGCTACGAGCAGTACTTC
CASRRAGGGYEQYF
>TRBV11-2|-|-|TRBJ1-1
TGTGCCAGCAGCTTAGCCCCGGGACACATCACTGAAGCTTTCTTT
CASSLAPGHITEAFF
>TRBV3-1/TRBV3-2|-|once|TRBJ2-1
TGTGCCAGCAGCCACGGGGGGCGGGAGCGGCGGCTTATCTTC
CASSHGGRERRLIF
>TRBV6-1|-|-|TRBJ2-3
TGTGCCAGCAGTGAATACAGAGGGCGCGAGCAGTATTTT
CASSEYRGREQYF
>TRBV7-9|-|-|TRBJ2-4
TGTGCCAGCAGCTTAGCGGGAGTGGACATTCAGTACTTC
CASSLAGVDIQYF
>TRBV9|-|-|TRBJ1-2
TGTGCCAGCAGCCCGACACAAGGAAACTATGGCTACACCTTC
CASSPTQGNYGYTF
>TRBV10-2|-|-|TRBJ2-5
TGCGCCAGCAGTGAGCTAATGCGGGGAGCTCAAGAGACCCAGTACTTC
CASSELMRGAQETQYF
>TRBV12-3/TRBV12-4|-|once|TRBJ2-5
TGTGCCAGCAACATCCAAGGGGCTGGTTCCCAGTACTTC
CASNIQGAGSQYF
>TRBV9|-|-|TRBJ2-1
TGTGCCAGCAGCGTAGATGCGGGGATGAGAGACAATGAGCAGTTCTTC
CASSVDAGMRDNEQFF
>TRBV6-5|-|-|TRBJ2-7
TGTGCCAGCAGTACAGTTTACCACGAGCAGTACTTC
CASSTVYHEQYF
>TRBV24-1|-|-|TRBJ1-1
TGTGCCACAAGTCAGAACACTGAAGCTTTCTTT
CATSQNTEAFF
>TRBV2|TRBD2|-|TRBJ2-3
TGTGCCAGCAGTGAGGGGGGACTACACACAGATACGCAGTATTTT
CASSEGGLHTDTQYF
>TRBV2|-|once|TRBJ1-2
TGTGCCAGCAGTGAAGCGGACAGCACTAACTATGGCTACACCTTC
CASSEADSTNYGYTF
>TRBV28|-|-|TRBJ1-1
TGTGCCAGCCCCCCGTCGGGGATGGCAGCAGCGGACACTGAAGCTTTCTTT
CASPPSGMAAADTEAFF
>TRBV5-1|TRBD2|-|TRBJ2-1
TGCGCCAGCAGCTCGACTAGCGGGAGGCTGAATGAGCAGTTCTTC
CASSSTSGRLNEQFF
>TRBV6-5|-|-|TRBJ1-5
TGTGCCAGCAGCCGGGGTCAGGATCAGCCCCAGCATTTT
CASSRGQDQPQHF
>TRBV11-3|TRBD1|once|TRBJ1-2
TGTGCCAGCGGCCTCCGGGACAGGGTGCAGGATGGCTACACCTTC
CASGLRDRVQDGYTF
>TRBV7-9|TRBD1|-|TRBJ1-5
TGTGCCAGCAGCTCCGACAGGGGAACACCTCTAGGTAGCAATCAGCCCCAGCATTTT
CASSSDRGTPLGSNQPQHF
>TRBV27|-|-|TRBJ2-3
TGTGCCACCAGTCGGCAGGGGGGTTTTGATACGCAGTATTTT
CATSRQGGFDTQYF
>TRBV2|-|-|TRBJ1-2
TGTGCCAGCAGTGTAAGTCGTAGGACAGCAGCTAACTATGGCTACACCTTC
CASSVSRRTAANYGYTF
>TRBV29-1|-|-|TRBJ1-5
TGCAGCGTTGAAACGGGATCCAATCAGCCCCAGCATTTT
CSVETGSNQPQHF
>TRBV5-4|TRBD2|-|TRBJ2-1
TGTGCCAGCAGCTTGGGAGTTAGCGGGGGGCCCGAGGAGCAGTTCTTC
CASSLGVSGGPEEQFF
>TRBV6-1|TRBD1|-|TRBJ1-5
TGTGCCAGCAGTGAAGGGTCAGGGGGCAGGCAGCCCCAGCATTTT
CASSEGSGGRQPQHF
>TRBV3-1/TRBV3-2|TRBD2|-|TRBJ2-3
TGTGCCAGCAGCCAACGGGGGGGGACTATCCAAGGTGCAGATACGCAGTATTTT
CASSQRGGTIQGADTQYF
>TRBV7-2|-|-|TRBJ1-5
TGTGCCAGCAGCTTAACAGAGAATCAGCCCCAGCATTTT
CASSLTENQPQHF